The 9 T cell receptor beta chains presented below share a single source sample, sequenced in a study of T cell changes during pregnancy in multiple sclerosis. Sequencing was performed with immunoSEQ multiplex PCR; in TCRdb, only in-frame clones are kept and a portion is missing. The sample records around 57,000 clones, approximately 92% being singletons. This sample comprised CD4+ T cells from peripheral blood mononuclear cells, obtained after pregnancy. These receptors were collected from a female donor in good health, enrolled as a control in a pregnancy study.

This clone was detected only once. The chain couples TRBV7-2 to TRBJ1-1; the D gene is possibly TRBD1 (5 bases). CDR1 SGHTA and CDR2 FQGNSA come from the germline V gene. The length of the CDR3 is 12 residues. Trimming left V 7 bases short and J 8 bases short, with 14 bases between. The CDR3 nucleotides are TGTGCCAGCACCTCTAGGGGAAAGGAAGCTTTCTTT. This codes for CASTSRGKEAFF.

This chain connects TRBV9 to TRBJ2-1; the match to TRBD1 covers 10 bases. Germline CDR1 SGDLS, CDR2 YYNGEE. The CDR3 runs to 15 residues. V trimming: 4 bases; J trimming: 4 bases; junction bases outside the gene matches: 5. The CDR3 DNA follows: TGTGCCAGCAGCTCGACAGGGGGCAAATACAATGAGCAGTTCTTC. This codes for CASSSTGGKYNEQFF.

This clone has only one observation. The rearrangement joins TRBV7-9 to TRBJ1-4, with TRBD1 matching 7 bases. Germline V lookup: CDR1 SEHNR, CDR2 FQNEAQ (reference sequence). The CDR3 length is 15 residues. V shed 5 bases, J shed 12 bases, and the junction held 15 bases outside the gene matches. The chain's CDR3 is CASSQKWTGPRELFF. CDR3 coding DNA: TGTGCCAGCAGCCAGAAATGGACAGGACCGAGAGAACTGTTTTTT. Combining the CDR3 with reference TRBV7-9 and TRBJ1-4 gives the whole variable domain DTGVSQNPRHKITKRGQNVTFRCDPISEHNRLYWYRQTLGQGPEFLTYFQNEAQLEKSRLLSDRFSAERPKGSFSTLEIQRTEQGDSAMYLCASSQKWTGPRELFFGSGTQLSVL.

This chain joins TRBV5-8 and TRBJ2-1; the match to TRBD1 covers 7 bases. The CDR3 is 14 residues long. Germline V lookup: CDR1 SGHTS, CDR2 YDEGEE. Trimming at V came to 6 bases and at J to 10 bases, leaving 13 bases not matched to a gene. The CDR3 nucleotides read TGTGCCAGCACCGGGACAGCCCTGCGGAGGGAGCAGTTCTTC. Translation gives CASTGTALRREQFF.

J is TRBJ1-2 and V is TRBV7-9; 8 positions agree with TRBD1. In germline, CDR1 is SEHNR, CDR2 FQNEAQ (reference sequence). There are 13 residues in the CDR3. With 5 bases clipped from V and 5 bases from J, the junction kept 4 bases outside the gene matches. DNA of the CDR3: TGTGCCAGCAGCCCGGACAGGGATTATGGCTACACCTTC. It codes for CASSPDRDYGYTF.

The V gene is TRBV5-5, the J gene TRBJ2-6; D remains ambiguous. V shed 10 bases and J shed 0 bases, with 14 bases lying between them. Germline loops: CDR1 SGHKS, CDR2 YYEKEE (reference sequence). The CDR3 runs to 15 residues. The CDR3 DNA is TGTGCCGGAGCCCGGCAGCCCTCTGGGGCCAACGTCCTGACTTTC. It encodes CAGARQPSGANVLTF.

The chain has TRBV9 and TRBJ1-1; TRBD1 agrees at 10 bases. Germline V gives CDR1 SGDLS, CDR2 YYNGEE. Trimming at V came to 2 bases and at J to 11 bases, leaving 6 bases not matched to a gene. The CDR3 has 13 amino acids. This CDR3 reads CASSVKTGGVAFF. The DNA of the CDR3 is TGTGCCAGCAGCGTGAAGACAGGGGGCGTTGCTTTCTTT.

This CDR3 reads CASGLLGGETQYF. The CDR3 nucleotides read TGTGCTAGTGGTTTGCTCGGGGGGGAGACCCAGTACTTC. The chain carries TRBV12-5 and TRBJ2-5; 7 positions match TRBD2. There are 13 residues in the CDR3. The V gene's germline CDR1 is LGHNT and CDR2 FRNRAP. Trimming took 2 bases from V and 5 from J; bases not matched to a gene: 2.

The rearrangement uses TRBV27 and TRBJ2-3, with 9 nucleotides matching TRBD1. The J segment lost 4 bases and the V segment lost 6 bases, leaving 5 bases of the junction unmatched. This CDR3 has 14 amino acids. Looked up from germline, CDR1 is MNHEY and CDR2 is SMNVEV (reference sequence). CDR3 region: CASRRTGAADTQYF. The CDR3 DNA is TGTGCCAGCAGAAGGACAGGGGCGGCAGATACGCAGTATTTT.